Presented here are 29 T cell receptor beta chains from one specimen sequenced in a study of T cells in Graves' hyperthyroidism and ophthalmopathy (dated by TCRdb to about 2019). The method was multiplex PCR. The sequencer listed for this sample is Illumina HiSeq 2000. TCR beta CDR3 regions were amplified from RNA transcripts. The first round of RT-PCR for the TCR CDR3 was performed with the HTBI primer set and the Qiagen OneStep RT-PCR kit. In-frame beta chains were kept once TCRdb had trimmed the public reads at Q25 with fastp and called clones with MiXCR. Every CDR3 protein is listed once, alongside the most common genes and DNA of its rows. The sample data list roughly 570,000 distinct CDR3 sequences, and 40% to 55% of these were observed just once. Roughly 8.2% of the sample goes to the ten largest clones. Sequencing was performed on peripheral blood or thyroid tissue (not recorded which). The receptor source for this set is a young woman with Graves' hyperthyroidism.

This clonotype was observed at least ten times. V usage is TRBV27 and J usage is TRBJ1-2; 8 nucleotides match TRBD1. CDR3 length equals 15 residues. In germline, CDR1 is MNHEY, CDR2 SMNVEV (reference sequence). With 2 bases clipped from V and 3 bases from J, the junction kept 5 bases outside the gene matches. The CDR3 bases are TGTGCCAGCAGTTTAACCAGGGGGCACTACTATGGCTACACCTTC. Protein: CASSLTRGHYYGYTF.

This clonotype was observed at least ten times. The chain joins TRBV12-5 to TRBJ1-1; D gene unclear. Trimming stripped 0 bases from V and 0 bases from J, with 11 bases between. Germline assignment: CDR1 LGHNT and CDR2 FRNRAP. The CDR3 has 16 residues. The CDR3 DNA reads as TGTGCTAGTGGTTTGGTATTGGGCAGGATGAACACTGAAGCTTTCTTT. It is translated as CASGLVLGRMNTEAFF.

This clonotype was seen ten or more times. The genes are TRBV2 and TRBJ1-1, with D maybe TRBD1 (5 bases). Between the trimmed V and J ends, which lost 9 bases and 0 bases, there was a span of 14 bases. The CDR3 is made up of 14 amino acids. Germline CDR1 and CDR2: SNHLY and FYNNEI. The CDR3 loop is CARDSLSMNTEAFF. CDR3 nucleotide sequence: TGTGCCAGAGACAGTCTTTCAATGAACACTGAAGCTTTCTTT.

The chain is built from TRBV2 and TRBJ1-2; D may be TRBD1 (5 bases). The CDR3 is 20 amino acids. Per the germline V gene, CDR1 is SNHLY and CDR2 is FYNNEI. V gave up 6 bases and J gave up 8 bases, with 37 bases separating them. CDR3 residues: CASRLLESQGPGAQGVGYTF. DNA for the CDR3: TGTGCCAGCAGGTTATTGGAAAGCCAAGGCCCCGGGGCCCAGGGCGTAGGCTACACCTTC.

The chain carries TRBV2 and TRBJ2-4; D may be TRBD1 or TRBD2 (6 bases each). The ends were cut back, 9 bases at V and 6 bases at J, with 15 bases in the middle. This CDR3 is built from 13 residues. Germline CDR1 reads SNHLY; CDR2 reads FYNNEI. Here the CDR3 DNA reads TGTGCCAGTTTACCTGAGGGGGGAAACATTCAGTACTTC. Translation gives CASLPEGGNIQYF.

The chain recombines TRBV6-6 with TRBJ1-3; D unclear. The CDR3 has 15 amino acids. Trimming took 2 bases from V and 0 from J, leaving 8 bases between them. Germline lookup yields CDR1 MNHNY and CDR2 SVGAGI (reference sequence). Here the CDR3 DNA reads TGTGCCAGCAGTTACGAAGGGAGCTCTGGAAACACCATATATTTT. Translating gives CASSYEGSSGNTIYF.

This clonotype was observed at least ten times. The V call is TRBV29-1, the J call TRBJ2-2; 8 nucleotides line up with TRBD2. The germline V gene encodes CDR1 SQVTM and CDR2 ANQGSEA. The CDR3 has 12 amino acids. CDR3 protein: CAGTRDTGELFF. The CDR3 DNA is TGCGCCGGGACTAGGGACACCGGGGAGCTGTTTTTT.

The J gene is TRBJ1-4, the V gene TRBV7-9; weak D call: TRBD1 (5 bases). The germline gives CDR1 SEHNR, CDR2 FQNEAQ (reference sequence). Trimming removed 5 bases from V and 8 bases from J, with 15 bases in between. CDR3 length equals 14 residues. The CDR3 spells CASSTQGGYEKLFF. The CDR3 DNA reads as TGTGCCAGCAGCACCCAGGGAGGGTACGAAAAACTGTTTTTT.

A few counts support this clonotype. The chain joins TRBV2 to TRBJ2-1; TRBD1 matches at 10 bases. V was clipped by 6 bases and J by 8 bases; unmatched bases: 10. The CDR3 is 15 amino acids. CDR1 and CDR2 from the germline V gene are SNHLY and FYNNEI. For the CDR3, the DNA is TGTGCCAGCAGGAGAACAGGGGACAGGGGAGATGAGCAGTTCTTC. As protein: CASRRTGDRGDEQFF.

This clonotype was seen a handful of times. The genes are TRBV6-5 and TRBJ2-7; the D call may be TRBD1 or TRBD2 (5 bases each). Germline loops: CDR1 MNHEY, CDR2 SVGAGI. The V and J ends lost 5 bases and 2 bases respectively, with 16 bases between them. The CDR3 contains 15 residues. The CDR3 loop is CASSETGTVAYEQYF. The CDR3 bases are TGTGCCAGCAGTGAAACCGGGACGGTGGCCTACGAGCAGTACTTC.

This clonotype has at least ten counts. The CDR3, as DNA: TGTGCCAGCAGTGACGGGGGCGCTCAGCCCCAGCATTTT. As protein: CASSDGGAQPQHF. The genes are TRBV6-1 and TRBJ1-5; D may be TRBD1 (6 bases). CDR1 and CDR2 from the germline V gene are MNHNS and SASEGT. This CDR3 comprises 13 residues. V lost 3 bases, J lost 6 bases, and 9 bases lay in between.

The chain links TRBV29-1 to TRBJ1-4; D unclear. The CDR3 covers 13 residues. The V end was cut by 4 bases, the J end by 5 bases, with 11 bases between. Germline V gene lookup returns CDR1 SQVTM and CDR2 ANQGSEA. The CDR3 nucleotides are TGCAGCGTTGTTACGGTCTGGAATGAAAAACTGTTTTTT. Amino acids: CSVVTVWNEKLFF.

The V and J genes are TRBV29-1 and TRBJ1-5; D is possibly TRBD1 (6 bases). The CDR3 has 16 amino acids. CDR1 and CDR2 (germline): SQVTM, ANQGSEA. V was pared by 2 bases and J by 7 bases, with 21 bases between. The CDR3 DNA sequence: TGCAGCGTTGAACTCCGCCAGGGAGGGGGTGAGCAGCCCCAGCATTTT. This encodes CSVELRQGGGEQPQHF. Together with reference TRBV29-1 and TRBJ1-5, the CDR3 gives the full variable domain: SAVISQKPSRDICQRGTSLTIQCQVDSQVTMMFWYRQQPGQSLTLIATANQGSEATYESGFVIDKFPISRPNLTFSTLTVSNMSPEDSSIYLCSVELRQGGGEQPQHFGDGTRLSIL.

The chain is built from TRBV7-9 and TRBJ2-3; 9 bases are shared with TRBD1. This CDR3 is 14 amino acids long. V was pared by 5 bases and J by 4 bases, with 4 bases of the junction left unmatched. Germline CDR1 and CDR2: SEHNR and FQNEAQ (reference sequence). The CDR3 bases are TGTGCCAGCAGCGCCGGGACAGGGCCAGATACGCAGTATTTT. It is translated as CASSAGTGPDTQYF.

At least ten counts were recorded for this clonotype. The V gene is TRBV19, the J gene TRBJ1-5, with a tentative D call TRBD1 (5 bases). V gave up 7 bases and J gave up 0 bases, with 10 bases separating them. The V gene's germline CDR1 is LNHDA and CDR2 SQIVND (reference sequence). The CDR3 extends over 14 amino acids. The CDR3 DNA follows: TGTGCCAGTACTAGGGGCTTTAGCAATCAGCCCCAGCATTTT. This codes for CASTRGFSNQPQHF.

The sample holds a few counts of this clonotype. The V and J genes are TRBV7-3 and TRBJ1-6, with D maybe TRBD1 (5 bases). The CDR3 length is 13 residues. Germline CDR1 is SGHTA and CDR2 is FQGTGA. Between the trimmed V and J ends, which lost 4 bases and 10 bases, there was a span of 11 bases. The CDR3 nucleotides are TGTGCCAGCAGCTATGACAGTGTCTCACCCCTCCACTTT. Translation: CASSYDSVSPLHF.

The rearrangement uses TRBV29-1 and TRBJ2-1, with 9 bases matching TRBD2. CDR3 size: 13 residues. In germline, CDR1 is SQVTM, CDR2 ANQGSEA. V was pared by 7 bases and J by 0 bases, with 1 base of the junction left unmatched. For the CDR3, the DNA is TGCAGCGGCGGGAGGGCCTCCTACAATGAGCAGTTCTTC. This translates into CSGGRASYNEQFF.

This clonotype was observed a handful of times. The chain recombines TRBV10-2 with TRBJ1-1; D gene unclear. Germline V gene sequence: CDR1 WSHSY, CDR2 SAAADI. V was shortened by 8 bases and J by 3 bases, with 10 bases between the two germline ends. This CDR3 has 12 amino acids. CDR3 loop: CASGPGDTEAFF. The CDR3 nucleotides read TGCGCCAGCGGTCCGGGCGACACTGAAGCTTTCTTT.

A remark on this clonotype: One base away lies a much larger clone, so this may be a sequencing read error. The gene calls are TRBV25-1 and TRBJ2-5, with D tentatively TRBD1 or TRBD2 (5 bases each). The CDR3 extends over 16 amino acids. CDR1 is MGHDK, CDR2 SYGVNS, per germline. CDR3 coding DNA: TGCGCCAGCGGCCAAGTTTTTTTGACAGAGCAAGAGACCCAGTACTTC. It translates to CASGQVFLTEQETQYF.

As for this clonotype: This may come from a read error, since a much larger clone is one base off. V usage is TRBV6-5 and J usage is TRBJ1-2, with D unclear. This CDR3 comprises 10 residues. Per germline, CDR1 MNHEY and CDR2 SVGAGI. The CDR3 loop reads CASGYDGYTF. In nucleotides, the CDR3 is TGTGCCAGCGGTTACGATGGCTACACCTTC.

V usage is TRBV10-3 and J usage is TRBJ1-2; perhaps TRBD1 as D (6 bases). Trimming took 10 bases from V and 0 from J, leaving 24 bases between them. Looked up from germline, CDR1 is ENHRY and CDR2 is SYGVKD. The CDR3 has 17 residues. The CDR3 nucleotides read TGTGCCACCAGCGGGTTGGGCAGGGGTGCCGCTAACTATGGCTACACCTTC. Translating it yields CATSGLGRGAANYGYTF.

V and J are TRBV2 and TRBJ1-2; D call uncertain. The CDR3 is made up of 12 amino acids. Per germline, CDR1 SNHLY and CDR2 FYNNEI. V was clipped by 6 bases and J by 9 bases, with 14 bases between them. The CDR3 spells CASSGLAGSYTF. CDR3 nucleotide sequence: TGTGCCAGCAGCGGACTAGCGGGTAGCTACACCTTC.

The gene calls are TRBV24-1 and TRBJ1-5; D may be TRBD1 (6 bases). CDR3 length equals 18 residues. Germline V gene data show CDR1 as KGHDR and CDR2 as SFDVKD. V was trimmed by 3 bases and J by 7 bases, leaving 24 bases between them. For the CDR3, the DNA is TGTGCCACCAGTGATCCCGGACGGGATTCGGGGGGACAACAGCCCCAGCATTTT. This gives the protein CATSDPGRDSGGQQPQHF.

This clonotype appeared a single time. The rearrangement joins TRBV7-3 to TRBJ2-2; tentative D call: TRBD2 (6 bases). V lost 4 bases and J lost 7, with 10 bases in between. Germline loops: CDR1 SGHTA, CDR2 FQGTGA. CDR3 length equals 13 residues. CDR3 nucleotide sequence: TGTGCCAGCAGCTCCCCAGCGGGCGGGGAGCTGTTTTTT. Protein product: CASSSPAGGELFF.

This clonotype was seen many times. As DNA, the CDR3 is TGCAGCGTTGGCGGGAAGGGGGGAACTAATGAAAAACTGTTTTTT. Translating gives CSVGGKGGTNEKLFF. The chain is built from TRBV29-1 and TRBJ1-4; a weak D match, TRBD1 (6 bases). The CDR3 is made up of 15 amino acids. Trimming cost V 4 bases and J 1 base, with 13 bases left between them. The germline V gene has CDR1 SQVTM and CDR2 ANQGSEA.

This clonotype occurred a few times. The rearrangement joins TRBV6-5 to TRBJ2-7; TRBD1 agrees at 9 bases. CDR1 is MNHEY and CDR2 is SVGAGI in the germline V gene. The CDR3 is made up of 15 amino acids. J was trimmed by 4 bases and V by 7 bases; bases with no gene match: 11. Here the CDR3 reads CASKLTGGFEYEQYF. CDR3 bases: TGTGCCAGCAAACTCACAGGGGGCTTTGAGTACGAGCAGTACTTC.

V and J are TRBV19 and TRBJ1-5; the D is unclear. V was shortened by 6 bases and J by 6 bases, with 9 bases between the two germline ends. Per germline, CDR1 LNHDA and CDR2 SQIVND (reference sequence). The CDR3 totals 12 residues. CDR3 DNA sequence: TGTGCCAGTAGAGCGCAGGCTCAGCCCCAGCATTTT. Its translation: CASRAQAQPQHF.

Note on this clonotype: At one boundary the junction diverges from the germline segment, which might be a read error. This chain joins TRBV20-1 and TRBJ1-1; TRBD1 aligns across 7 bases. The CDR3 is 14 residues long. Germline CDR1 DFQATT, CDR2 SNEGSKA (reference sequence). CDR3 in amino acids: CSASSGGGGTEALF. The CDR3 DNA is TGCAGTGCTAGCTCAGGGGGAGGAGGGACTGAAGCTCTCTTT.

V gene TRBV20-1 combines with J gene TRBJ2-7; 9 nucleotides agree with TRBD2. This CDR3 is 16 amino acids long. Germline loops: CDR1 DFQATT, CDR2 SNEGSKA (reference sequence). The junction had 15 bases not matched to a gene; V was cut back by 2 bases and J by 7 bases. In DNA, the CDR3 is TGCAGTGCTAGACCCCTGGCGGGAGGGCTAGGTGGTGAGCAGTACTTC. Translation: CSARPLAGGLGGEQYF.